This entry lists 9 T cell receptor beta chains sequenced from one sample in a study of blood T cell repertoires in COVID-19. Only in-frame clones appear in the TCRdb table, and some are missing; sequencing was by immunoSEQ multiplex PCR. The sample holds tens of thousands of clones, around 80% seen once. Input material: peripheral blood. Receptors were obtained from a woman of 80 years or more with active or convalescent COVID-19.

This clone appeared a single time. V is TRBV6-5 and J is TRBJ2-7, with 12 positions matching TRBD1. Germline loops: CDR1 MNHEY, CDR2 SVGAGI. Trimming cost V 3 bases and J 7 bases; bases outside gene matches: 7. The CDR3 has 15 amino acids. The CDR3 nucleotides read TGTGCCAGCAGTTATTCGCCGGGACAGGGGGCTGAGCAGTACTTC. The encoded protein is CASSYSPGQGAEQYF.

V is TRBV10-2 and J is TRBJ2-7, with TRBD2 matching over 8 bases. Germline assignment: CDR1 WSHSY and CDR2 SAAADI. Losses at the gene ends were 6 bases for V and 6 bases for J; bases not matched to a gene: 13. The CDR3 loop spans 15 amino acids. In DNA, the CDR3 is TGCGCCAGCAGGACGGGGGGGCCCTTTGGTCGCGAGCAGTACTTC. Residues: CASRTGGPFGREQYF.

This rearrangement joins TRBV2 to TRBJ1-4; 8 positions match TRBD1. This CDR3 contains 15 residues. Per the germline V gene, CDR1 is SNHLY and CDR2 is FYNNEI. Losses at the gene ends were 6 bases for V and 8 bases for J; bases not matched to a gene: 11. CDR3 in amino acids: CASRPQTGAREKLFF. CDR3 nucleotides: TGTGCCAGCAGGCCGCAGACAGGGGCAAGGGAAAAACTGTTTTTT.

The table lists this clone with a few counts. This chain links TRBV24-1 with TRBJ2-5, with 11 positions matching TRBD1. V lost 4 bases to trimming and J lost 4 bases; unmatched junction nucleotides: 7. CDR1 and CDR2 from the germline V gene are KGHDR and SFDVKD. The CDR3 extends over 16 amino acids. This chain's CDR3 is CATSDTRTGGPETQYF. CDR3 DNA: TGTGCCACCAGTGACACCCGGACAGGGGGCCCAGAGACCCAGTACTTC.

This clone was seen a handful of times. The CDR3 sequence is CATSEAGTGAELFF. Written as DNA, the CDR3 is TGTGCCACCAGTGAAGCCGGGACAGGGGCGGAACTGTTTTTT. J is TRBJ1-4 and V is TRBV24-1; 10 nucleotides line up with TRBD1. The germline V gene encodes CDR1 KGHDR and CDR2 SFDVKD. V dropped 4 bases and J dropped 12; count of bases not matched to a gene: 7. The CDR3 totals 14 residues.

The CDR3 coding sequence is TGTGCCATCGGTCTAGCGGTACAAGGGGAGCAGTACTTC. It is translated as CAIGLAVQGEQYF. The rearrangement links TRBV10-3 to TRBJ2-7; 7 positions match TRBD2. With 8 bases clipped from V and 7 bases from J, the junction kept 11 bases outside the gene matches. Germline lookup yields CDR1 ENHRY and CDR2 SYGVKD. CDR3 length: 13 residues.

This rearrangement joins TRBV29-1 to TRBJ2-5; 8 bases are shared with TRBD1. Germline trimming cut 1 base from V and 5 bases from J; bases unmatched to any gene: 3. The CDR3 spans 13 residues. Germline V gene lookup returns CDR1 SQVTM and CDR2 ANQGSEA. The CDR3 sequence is CSVEAGGVETQYF. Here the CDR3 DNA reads TGCAGCGTTGAAGCAGGGGGCGTCGAGACCCAGTACTTC.

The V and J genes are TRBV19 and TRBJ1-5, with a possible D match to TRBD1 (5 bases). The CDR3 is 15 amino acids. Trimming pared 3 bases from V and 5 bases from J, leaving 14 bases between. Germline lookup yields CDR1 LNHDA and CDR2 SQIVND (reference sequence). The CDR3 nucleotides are TGTGCCAGTAGTATGGGAGGGCAGGGATATCAGCCCCAGCATTTT. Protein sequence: CASSMGGQGYQPQHF.

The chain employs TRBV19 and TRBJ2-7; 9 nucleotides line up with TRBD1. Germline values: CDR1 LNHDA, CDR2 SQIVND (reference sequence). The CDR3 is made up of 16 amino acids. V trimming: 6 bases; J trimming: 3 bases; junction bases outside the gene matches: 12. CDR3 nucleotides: TGTGCCAGTAGCCCCCAATTTGGGGACAGGGTCTACGAGCAGTACTTC. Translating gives CASSPQFGDRVYEQYF.